The clone carrying this T cell receptor (beta chain) was recorded at least ten times. Its antigen is not identified. Data came from immunoSEQ multiplex PCR; TCRdb stores just in-frame clones and leaves some out. The sample lists 600,000 to 700,000 clones; around 78% were seen once. The V gene's germline CDR1 is MDHEN and CDR2 SYDVKM. The V end was cut by 4 bases, the J end by 7 bases, with 26 bases between. The CDR3 contains 18 residues. This record belongs to a study of shared clonotypes between healthy human individuals. On the study more broadly: Each donor's CD8 memory used one plate, CD8 naive two, each CD4 subset three.

Findings and caveats of the study: Clonotype sharing across donors was expected to vary with sequencing depth. Sampling covered nothing but blood. Tissue TCR repertoires likely differ from those found in blood.

The sequenced material came from memory CD4+ T cells sorted from blood. Subset described: CD45RA-negative fraction. The chain uses TRBV28 and TRBJ2-4; tentatively, D is TRBD1 (6 bases). The sequence came from a woman aged 30 to 39 in good health. DNA of the CDR3: TGTGCCAGCAGTTCGATCAGATCCCTTAAAACAAGGGGGAACATTCAGTACTTC. Amino acids: CASSSIRSLKTRGNIQYF.